Reported below is one T cell receptor beta chain. This specimen belongs to a study of blood T cell repertoires in COVID-19. Within 2 weeks of study entry, exposed participants had contacted a PCR-confirmed or clinician-diagnosed COVID-19 case. V lost 4 bases, J lost 2 bases, and 22 bases lay in between. Germline V gene sequence: CDR1 SGHRS, CDR2 YFSETQ. This CDR3 region has 18 residues. The assay was immunoSEQ multiplex PCR, and TCRdb's table has in-frame clones only and misses some. The repertoire holds 350,000 or so clones, 88% seen once, with 1% in the top ten. The chain has TRBV5-1 and TRBJ2-1; D perhaps matches TRBD1 (6 bases). This sequence originates from a woman in her 30s who had been exposed to COVID-19. Sequencing was performed on PBMCs or T cells enriched from blood (not recorded which). This CDR3 reads CASSDLPSGKGAYNEQFF. In DNA form, the CDR3 reads TGCGCCAGCAGCGATCTCCCTTCGGGGAAGGGGGCCTACAATGAGCAGTTCTTC.